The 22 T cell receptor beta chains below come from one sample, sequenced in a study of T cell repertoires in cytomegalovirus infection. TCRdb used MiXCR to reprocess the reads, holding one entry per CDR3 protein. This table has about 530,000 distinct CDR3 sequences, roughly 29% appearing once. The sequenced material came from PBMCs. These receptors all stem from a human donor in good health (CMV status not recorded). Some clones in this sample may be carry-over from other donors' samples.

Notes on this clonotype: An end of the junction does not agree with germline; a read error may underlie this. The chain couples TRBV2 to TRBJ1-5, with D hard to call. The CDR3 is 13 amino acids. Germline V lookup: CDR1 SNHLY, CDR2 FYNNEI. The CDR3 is CANSTDSEGPQHF. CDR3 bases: TGTGCCAACAGTACGGACTCAGAGGGGCCCCAGCATTTT.

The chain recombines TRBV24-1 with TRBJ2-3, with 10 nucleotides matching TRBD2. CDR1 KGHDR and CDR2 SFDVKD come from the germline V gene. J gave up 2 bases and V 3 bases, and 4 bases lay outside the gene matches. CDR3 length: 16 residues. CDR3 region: CATSDRTSGPTDTQYF. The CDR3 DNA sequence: TGTGCCACCAGTGATAGGACTAGCGGACCCACAGATACGCAGTATTTT.

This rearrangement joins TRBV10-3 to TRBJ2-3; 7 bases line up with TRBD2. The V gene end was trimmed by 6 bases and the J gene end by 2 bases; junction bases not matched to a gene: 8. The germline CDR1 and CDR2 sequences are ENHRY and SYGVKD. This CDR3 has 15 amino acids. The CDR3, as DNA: TGTGCCATCAGCGGAAGGGCGGGAGACACAGATACGCAGTATTTT. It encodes CAISGRAGDTDTQYF.

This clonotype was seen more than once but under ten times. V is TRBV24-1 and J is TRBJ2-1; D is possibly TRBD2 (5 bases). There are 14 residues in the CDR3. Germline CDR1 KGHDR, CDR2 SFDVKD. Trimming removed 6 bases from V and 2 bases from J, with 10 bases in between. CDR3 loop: CATSRRTPYNEQFF. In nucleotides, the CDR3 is TGTGCCACCAGTCGGCGGACTCCCTACAATGAGCAGTTCTTC.

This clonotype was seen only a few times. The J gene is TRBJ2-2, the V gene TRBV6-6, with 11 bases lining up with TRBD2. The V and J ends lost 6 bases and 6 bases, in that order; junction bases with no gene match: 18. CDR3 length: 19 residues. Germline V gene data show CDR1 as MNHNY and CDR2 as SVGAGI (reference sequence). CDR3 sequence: CASRSGTSGFQGFAGELFF. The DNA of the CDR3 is TGTGCCAGCAGATCCGGGACTAGCGGCTTTCAGGGGTTCGCCGGGGAGCTGTTTTTT.

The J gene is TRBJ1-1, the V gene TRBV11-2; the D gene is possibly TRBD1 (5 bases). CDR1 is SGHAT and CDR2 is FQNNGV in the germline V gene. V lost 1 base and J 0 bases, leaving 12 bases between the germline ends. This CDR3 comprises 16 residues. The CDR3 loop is CASSLGRTPLNTEAFF. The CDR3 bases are TGTGCCAGCAGCTTAGGACGGACACCATTGAACACTGAAGCTTTCTTT.

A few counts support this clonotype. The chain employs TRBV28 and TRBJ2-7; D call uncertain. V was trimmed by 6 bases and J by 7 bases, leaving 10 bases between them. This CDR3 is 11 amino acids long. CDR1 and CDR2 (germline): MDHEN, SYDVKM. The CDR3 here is CASRSGPEQYF. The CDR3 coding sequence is TGTGCCAGCAGGTCCGGGCCTGAGCAGTACTTC.

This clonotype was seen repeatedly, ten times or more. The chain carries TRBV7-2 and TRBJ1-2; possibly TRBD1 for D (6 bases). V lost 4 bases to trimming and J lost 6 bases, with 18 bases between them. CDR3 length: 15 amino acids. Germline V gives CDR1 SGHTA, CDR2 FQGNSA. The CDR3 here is CASSSRDIQTHGYTF. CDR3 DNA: TGTGCCAGCAGCTCCCGGGACATCCAAACTCATGGCTACACCTTC.

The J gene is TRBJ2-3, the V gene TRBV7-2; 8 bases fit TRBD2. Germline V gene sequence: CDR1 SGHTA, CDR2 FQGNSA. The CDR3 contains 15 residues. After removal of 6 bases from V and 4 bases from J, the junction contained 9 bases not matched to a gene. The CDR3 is CASSSGRASADTQYF. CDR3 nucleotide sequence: TGTGCCAGCAGTTCCGGGAGGGCGTCCGCAGATACGCAGTATTTT.

CDR3 sequence (DNA): TGTGCCAGCAGTTTATTGCAGGGGCCGTACAATGAGCAGTTCTTC. Residues: CASSLLQGPYNEQFF. This chain connects TRBV28 to TRBJ2-1, with a tentative D call TRBD1 (6 bases). V dropped 1 base and J dropped 4 bases, with 11 bases sitting between them. The CDR3 runs to 15 residues. Germline CDR1 is MDHEN and CDR2 is SYDVKM.

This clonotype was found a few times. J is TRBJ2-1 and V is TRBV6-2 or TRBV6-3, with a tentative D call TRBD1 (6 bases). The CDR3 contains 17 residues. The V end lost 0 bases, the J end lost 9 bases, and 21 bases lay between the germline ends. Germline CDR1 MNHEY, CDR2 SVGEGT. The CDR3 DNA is TGTGCCAGCAGTTACTCGAGTAAAGTCAGGGGTAGAGCTGAGCAGTTCTTC. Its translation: CASSYSSKVRGRAEQFF.

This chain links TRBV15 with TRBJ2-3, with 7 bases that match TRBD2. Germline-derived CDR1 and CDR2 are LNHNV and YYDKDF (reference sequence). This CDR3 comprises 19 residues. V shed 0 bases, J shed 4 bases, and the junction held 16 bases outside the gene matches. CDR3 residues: CATSRDRNLWGGIPDTQYF. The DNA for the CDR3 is TGTGCCACCAGCAGAGATCGGAACCTTTGGGGGGGTATTCCAGATACGCAGTATTTT. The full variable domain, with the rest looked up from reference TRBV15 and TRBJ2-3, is DAMVIQNPRYQVTQFGKPVTLSCSQTLNHNVMYWYQQKSSQAPKLLFHYYDKDFNNEADTPDNFQSRRPNTSFCFLDIRSPGLGDTAMYLCATSRDRNLWGGIPDTQYFGPGTRLTVL.

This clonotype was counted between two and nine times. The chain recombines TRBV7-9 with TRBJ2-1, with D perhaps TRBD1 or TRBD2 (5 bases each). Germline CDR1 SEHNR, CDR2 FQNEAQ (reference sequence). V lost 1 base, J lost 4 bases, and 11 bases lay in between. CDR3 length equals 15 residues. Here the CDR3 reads CASSLGDGQYNEQFF. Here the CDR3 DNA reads TGTGCCAGCAGCTTAGGGGACGGTCAATACAATGAGCAGTTCTTC.

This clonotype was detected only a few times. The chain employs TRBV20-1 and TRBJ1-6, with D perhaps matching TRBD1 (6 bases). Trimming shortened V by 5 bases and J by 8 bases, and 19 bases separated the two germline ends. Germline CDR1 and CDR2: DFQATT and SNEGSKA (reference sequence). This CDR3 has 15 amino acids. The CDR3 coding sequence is TGCAGTGCTCGGCCCCTGGAGGGGACACATTCACCCCTCCACTTT. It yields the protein CSARPLEGTHSPLHF.

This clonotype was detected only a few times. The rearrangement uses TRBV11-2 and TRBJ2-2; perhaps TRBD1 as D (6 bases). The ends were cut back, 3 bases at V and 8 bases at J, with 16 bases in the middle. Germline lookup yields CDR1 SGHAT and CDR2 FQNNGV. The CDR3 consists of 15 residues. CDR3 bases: TGTGCCAGCAGCTTTCGACAGGTGCAGAGAGGGGAGCTGTTTTTT. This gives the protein CASSFRQVQRGELFF.

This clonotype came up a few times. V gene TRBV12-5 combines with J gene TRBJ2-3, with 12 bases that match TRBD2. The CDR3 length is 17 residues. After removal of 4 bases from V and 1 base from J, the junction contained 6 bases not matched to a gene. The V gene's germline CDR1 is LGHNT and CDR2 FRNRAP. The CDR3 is CASGSIGLAGRTDTQYF. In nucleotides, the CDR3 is TGTGCTAGTGGTTCGATCGGACTAGCGGGACGCACAGATACGCAGTATTTT.

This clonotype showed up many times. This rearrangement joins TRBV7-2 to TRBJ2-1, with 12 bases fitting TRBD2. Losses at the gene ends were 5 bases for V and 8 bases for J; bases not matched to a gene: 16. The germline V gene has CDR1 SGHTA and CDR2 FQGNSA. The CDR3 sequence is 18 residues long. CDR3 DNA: TGTGCCAGCAGCCCCGAGGGGCTAGCGGGAGGGCCCTCGGATGAGCAGTTCTTC. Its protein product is CASSPEGLAGGPSDEQFF.

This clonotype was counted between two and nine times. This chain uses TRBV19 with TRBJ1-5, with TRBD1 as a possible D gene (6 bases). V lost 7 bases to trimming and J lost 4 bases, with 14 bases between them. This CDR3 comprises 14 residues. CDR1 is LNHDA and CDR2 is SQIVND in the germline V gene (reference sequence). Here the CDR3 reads CASNMDRINQPQHF. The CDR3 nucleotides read TGTGCCAGTAATATGGACAGAATTAATCAGCCCCAGCATTTT.

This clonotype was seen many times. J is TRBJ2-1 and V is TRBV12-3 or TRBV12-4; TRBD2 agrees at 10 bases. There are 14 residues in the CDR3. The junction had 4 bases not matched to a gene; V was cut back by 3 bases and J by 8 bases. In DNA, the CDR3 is TGTGCCAGCAGTTTTACAGCGGGAGGGCATGAGCAGTTCTTC. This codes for CASSFTAGGHEQFF.

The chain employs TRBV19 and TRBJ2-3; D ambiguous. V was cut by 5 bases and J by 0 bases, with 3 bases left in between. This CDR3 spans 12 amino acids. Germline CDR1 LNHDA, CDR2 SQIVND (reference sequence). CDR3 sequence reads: CASSVSTDTQYF. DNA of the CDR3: TGTGCCAGTAGTGTTAGCACAGATACGCAGTATTTT.

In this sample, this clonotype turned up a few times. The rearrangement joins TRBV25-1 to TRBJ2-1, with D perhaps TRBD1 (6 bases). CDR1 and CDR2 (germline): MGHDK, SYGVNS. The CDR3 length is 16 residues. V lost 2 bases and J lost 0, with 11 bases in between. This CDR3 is CASSERQASSYNEQFF. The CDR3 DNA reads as TGTGCCAGCAGTGAACGACAGGCCAGCTCCTACAATGAGCAGTTCTTC. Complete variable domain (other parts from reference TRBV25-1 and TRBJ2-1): EADIYQTPRYLVIGTGKKITLECSQTMGHDKMYWYQQDPGMELHLIHYSYGVNSTEKGDLSSESTVSRIRTEHFPLTLESARPSHTSQYLCASSERQASSYNEQFFGPGTRLTVL.

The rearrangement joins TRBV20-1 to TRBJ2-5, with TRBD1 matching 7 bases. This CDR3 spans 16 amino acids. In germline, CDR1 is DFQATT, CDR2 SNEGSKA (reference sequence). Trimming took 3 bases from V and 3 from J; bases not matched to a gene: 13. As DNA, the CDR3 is TGCAGTGCTAGTGGAATGACAGGGAGTGGGGAAGAGACCCAGTACTTC. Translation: CSASGMTGSGEETQYF.